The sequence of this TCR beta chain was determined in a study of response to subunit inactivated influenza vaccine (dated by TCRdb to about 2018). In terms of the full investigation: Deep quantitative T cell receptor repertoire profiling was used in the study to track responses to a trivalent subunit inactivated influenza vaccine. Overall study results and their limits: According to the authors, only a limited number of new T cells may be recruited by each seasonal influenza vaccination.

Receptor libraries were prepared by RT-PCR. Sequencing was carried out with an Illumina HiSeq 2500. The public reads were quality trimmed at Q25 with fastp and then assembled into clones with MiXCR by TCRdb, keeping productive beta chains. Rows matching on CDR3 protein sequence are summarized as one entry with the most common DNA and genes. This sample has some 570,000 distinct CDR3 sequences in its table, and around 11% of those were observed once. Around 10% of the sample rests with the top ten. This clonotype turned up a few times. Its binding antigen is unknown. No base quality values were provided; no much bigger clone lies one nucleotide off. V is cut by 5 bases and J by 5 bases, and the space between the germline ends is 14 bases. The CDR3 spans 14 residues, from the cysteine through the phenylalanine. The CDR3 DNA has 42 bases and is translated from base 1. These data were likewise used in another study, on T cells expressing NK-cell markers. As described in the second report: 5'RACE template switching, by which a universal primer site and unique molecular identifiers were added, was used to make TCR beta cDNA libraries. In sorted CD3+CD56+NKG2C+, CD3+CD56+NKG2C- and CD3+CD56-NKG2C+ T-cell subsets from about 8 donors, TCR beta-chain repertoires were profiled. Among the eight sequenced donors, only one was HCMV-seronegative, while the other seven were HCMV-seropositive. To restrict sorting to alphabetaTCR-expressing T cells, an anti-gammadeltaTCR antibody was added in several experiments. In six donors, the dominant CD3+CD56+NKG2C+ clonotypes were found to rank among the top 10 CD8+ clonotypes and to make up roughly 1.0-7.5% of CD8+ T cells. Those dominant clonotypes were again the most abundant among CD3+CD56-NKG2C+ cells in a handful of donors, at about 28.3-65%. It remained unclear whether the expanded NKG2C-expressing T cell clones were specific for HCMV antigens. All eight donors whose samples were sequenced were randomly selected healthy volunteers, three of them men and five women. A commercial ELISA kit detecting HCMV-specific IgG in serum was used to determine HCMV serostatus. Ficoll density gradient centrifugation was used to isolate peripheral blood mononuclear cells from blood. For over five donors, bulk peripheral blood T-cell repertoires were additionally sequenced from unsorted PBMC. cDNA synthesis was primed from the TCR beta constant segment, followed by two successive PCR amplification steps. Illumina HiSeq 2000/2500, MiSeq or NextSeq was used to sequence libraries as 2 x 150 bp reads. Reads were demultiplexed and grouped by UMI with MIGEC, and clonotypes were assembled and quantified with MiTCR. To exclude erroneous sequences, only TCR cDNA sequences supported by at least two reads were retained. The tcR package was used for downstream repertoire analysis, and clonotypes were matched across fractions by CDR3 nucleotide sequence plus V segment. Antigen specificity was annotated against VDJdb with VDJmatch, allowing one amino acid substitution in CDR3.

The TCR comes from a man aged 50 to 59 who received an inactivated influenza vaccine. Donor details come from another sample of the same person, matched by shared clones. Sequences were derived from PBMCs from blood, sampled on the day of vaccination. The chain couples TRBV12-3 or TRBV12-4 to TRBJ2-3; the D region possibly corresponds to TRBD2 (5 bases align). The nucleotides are TGTGCCAGCAGTACGTCCGGACTTGTAGATACGCAGTATTTT. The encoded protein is CASSTSGLVDTQYF.